A single sample gave rise to the 2 T cell receptor beta chains below, sequenced in a study of blood T cell repertoires in COVID-19. Here immunoSEQ multiplex PCR was the method, and the copy in TCRdb shows in-frame clones only, minus some. Of around 43,000 clones in the sample, 80% to 90% were seen once. The sample consisted of peripheral blood. The receptor set was obtained from a human donor in a cohort sampled during active COVID-19.

The J gene is TRBJ2-7, the V gene TRBV18; D gene unclear. The length of the CDR3 is 13 residues. Germline V CDR1 and CDR2: KGHSH, LQKENI. V was pared by 3 bases and J by 0 bases, with 6 bases between. The CDR3 DNA follows: TGTGCCAGCTCACCTAGGAGCTCCTACGAGCAGTACTTC. It is translated as CASSPRSSYEQYF.

J is TRBJ2-1 and V is TRBV7-9; 7 bases align to TRBD2. The CDR3 has 11 residues. With 4 bases clipped from V and 9 bases from J, the junction kept 0 bases outside the gene matches. From germline, CDR1 is SEHNR and CDR2 FQNEAQ (reference sequence). CDR3 in amino acids: CASSWGGEQFF. The DNA for the CDR3 is TGTGCCAGCAGCTGGGGGGGTGAGCAGTTCTTC.